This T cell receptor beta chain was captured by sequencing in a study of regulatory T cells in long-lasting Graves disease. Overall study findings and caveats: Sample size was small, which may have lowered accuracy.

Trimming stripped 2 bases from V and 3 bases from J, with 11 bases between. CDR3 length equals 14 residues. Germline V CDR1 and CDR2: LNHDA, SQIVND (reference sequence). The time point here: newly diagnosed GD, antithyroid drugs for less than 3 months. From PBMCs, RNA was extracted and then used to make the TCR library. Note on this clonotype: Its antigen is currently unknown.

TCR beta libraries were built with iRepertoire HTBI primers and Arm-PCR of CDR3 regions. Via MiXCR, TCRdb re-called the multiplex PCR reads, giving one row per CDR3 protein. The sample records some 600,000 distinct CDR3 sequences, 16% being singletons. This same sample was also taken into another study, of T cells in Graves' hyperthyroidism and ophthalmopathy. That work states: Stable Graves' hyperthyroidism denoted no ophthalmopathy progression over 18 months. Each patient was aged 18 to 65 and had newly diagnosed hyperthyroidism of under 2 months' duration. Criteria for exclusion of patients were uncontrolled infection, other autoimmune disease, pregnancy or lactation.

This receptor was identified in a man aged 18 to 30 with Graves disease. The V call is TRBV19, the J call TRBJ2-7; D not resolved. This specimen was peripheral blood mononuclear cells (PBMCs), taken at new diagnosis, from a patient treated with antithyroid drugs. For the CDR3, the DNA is TGTGCCAGTAGTATATCCCCACAGAGCTACGAGCAGTACTTC. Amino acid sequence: CASSISPQSYEQYF.